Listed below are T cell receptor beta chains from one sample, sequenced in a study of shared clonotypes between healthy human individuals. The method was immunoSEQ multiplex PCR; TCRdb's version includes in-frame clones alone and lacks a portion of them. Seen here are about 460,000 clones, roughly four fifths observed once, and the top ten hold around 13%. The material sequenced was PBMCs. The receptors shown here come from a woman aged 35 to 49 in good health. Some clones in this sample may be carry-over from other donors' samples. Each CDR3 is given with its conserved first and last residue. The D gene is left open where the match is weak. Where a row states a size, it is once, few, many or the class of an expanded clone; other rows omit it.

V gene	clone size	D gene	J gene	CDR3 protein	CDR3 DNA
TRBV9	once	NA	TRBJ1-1	CASSLRPGNTEAFF	TGTGCCAGCAGCCTTCGGCCGGGGAACACTGAAGCTTTCTTT
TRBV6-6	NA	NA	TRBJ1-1	CASSSARVWGNTEAFF	TGTGCCAGCAGTTCAGCCCGGGTGTGGGGGAACACTGAAGCTTTCTTT
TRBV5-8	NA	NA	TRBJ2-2	CASSFWGSNTGELFF	TGTGCCAGCAGCTTCTGGGGGTCGAACACCGGGGAGCTGTTTTTT
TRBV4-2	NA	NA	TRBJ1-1	CASLRVTGDTEAFF	TGTGCCAGCCTCCGGGTTACGGGGGACACTGAAGCTTTCTTT
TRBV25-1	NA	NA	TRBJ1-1	CASIWDTEAFF	TGTGCCAGCATTTGGGACACTGAAGCTTTCTTT
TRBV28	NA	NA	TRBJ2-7	CASSFPMRAYEQYF	TGTGCCAGCAGTTTCCCAATGAGGGCCTACGAGCAGTACTTC
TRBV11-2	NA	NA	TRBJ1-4	CASSLTAPTNEKLFF	TGTGCCAGCAGCTTAACGGCACCAACTAATGAAAAACTGTTTTTT
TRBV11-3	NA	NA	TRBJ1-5	CASSLDGGFKNQPQHF	TGTGCCAGCAGCTTAGACGGGGGGTTTAAAAATCAGCCCCAGCATTTT
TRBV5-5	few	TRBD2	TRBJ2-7	CASSLALAGNYEQYF	TGTGCCAGCAGCTTGGCTCTAGCGGGTAACTACGAGCAGTACTTC
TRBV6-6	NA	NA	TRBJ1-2	CASSPLDRLRRYGYTF	TGTGCCAGCAGTCCACTGGACAGACTCCGTCGGTATGGCTACACCTTC
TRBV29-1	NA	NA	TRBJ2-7	CSVVGSPYEQYF	TGCAGCGTCGTAGGCAGCCCCTACGAGCAGTACTTC
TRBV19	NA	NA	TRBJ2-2	CASSMYTGELFF	TGTGCCAGTAGTATGTACACCGGGGAGCTGTTTTTT
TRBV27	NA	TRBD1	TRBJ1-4	CASSPIPDRGHWEKLFF	TGTGCCAGCAGTCCGATCCCCGACAGGGGCCACTGGGAAAAACTGTTTTTT
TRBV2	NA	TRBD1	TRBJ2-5	CASRTGGETQYF	TGTGCCAGCAGGACAGGGGGAGAGACCCAGTACTTC